These 25 T cell receptor beta chains originate from one sample sequenced in a study of cytomegalovirus exposure and HLA in healthy donors. 13 Jbeta primers and 60 Vbeta primers were used for the PCR. Only in-frame clones appear in the TCRdb table, and some are missing; sequencing was by immunoSEQ multiplex PCR. The sample yields about 210,000 clones, roughly 87% seen once. Material for sequencing was PBMCs. These TCRs come from a boy aged 2 to 10 in good health and CMV-seronegative.

The sample holds one count of this clone. The DNA of the CDR3 is TGTGCCAGTAGTATAAGGGGGACAGCTGGGGCCAACGTCCTGACTTTC. This gives the protein CASSIRGTAGANVLTF. The J gene is TRBJ2-6, the V gene TRBV19; 7 nucleotides line up with TRBD1. V lost 2 bases to trimming and J lost 2 bases; unmatched junction nucleotides: 3. Germline V gene sequence: CDR1 LNHDA, CDR2 SQIVND (reference sequence). The CDR3 is made up of 16 amino acids.

This chain links TRBV28 with TRBJ2-7; TRBD2 matches 10 bases. V shed 5 bases and J 3 bases; nucleotides not matched to a gene: 10. Per the germline V gene, CDR1 is MDHEN and CDR2 is SYDVKM. The CDR3 consists of 16 residues. The DNA of the CDR3 is TGTGCCAGCAGTCCTCTAGCGGGAGAGATCCGCTACGAGCAGTACTTC. Its protein product is CASSPLAGEIRYEQYF.

V usage is TRBV5-1 and J usage is TRBJ2-5, with TRBD2 matching over 7 bases. Germline V gene lookup returns CDR1 SGHRS and CDR2 YFSETQ. CDR3 length: 17 amino acids. V lost 0 bases and J lost 0; bases outside the gene matches: 8. CDR3 amino acids: CASSLVVAGAYQETQYF. CDR3 DNA: TGCGCCAGCAGCTTGGTTGTAGCGGGCGCGTACCAAGAGACCCAGTACTTC.

The chain employs TRBV27 and TRBJ2-7; D may be TRBD1 (6 bases). CDR1 is MNHEY, CDR2 SMNVEV, per germline (reference sequence). Trimming removed 0 bases at V and 4 bases at J, with 19 bases between. This CDR3 region has 17 residues. The CDR3: CASSLSGADGREYEQYF. CDR3 in DNA: TGTGCCAGCAGTTTATCGGGGGCCGACGGCAGAGAGTACGAGCAGTACTTC.

The CDR3 nucleotides are TGTGCCAGCAGCCTCCCTGGTAAACCAGCGTACGAGCAGTACTTC. Translation gives CASSLPGKPAYEQYF. This chain connects TRBV6-1 to TRBJ2-7, with D hard to call. Germline CDR1 reads MNHNS; CDR2 reads SASEGT. The CDR3 extends over 15 amino acids. V was clipped by 6 bases and J by 4 bases, with 19 bases between them.

This sequence joins TRBV5-1 and TRBJ2-5, with D maybe TRBD1 (6 bases). The CDR3 extends over 14 amino acids. CDR1 and CDR2 from the germline V gene are SGHRS and YFSETQ. Trimming took 1 base from V and 5 from J, leaving 12 bases between them. The CDR3 nucleotides are TGCGCCAGCAGCTTGCAGGGGTTTGGGGAGACCCAGTACTTC. Amino acid sequence: CASSLQGFGETQYF.

The J gene is TRBJ2-3, the V gene TRBV2; weak D call: TRBD2 (5 bases). The CDR3 extends over 16 amino acids. CDR1 and CDR2 from the germline V gene are SNHLY and FYNNEI. The V end lost 5 bases, the J end lost 1 base, and 16 bases lay between the germline ends. The CDR3 sequence is CASSLAGSPGTDTQYF. The CDR3 coding sequence is TGTGCCAGCAGTTTGGCGGGCTCGCCGGGCACAGATACGCAGTATTTT.

The chain carries TRBV10-3 and TRBJ2-7; D is undetermined. The V end was cut by 3 bases, the J end by 4 bases, with 7 bases between. The CDR3 has 12 residues. CDR1 is ENHRY and CDR2 is SYGVKD in the germline V gene. The CDR3 sequence is CAISDLQYEQYF. In nucleotides, the CDR3 is TGTGCCATCAGTGATCTACAGTACGAGCAGTACTTC.

The gene calls are TRBV7-2 and TRBJ1-3; D remains ambiguous. Trimming removed 2 bases at V and 0 bases at J, with 5 bases between. This CDR3 is built from 14 residues. Germline V gives CDR1 SGHTA, CDR2 FQGNSA. The CDR3, as DNA: TGTGCCAGCAGCTTACCAGGCTCTGGAAACACCATATATTTT. As protein: CASSLPGSGNTIYF.

The V call is TRBV9, the J call TRBJ2-1; no clear D gene. V shed 1 base and J shed 9 bases, with 8 bases lying between them. Germline CDR1 reads SGDLS; CDR2 reads YYNGEE. This CDR3 comprises 12 residues. The CDR3 DNA reads TGTGCCAGCAGCGTACTCTCCGGTGAGCAGTTCTTC. Residues: CASSVLSGEQFF. Filled out from reference TRBV9 and TRBJ2-1, the complete variable domain reads DSGVTQTPKHLITATGQRVTLRCSPRSGDLSVYWYQQSLDQGLQFLIQYYNGEERAKGNILERFSAQQFPDLHSELNLSSLELGDSALYFCASSVLSGEQFFGPGTRLTVL.

This sequence joins TRBV20-1 and TRBJ2-5; no definite D call. V was cut by 0 bases and J by 10 bases, with 9 bases left in between. The CDR3 length is 11 residues. CDR1 is DFQATT, CDR2 SNEGSKA, per germline (reference sequence). The CDR3 nucleotides are TGCAGTGCTAGAGAGGGCCCGATCCAGTACTTC. It codes for CSAREGPIQYF.

This chain connects TRBV30 to TRBJ2-5; 9 nucleotides match TRBD1. The CDR3 extends over 15 amino acids. The V gene end was trimmed by 0 bases and the J gene end by 5 bases; junction bases not matched to a gene: 7. Germline CDR1 is GTSNPN and CDR2 is SVGIG (reference sequence). CDR3 nucleotide sequence: TGTGCCTGGAGTGTAAGGGACAGGGTAAGGGAGACCCAGTACTTC. This sequence encodes CAWSVRDRVRETQYF.

The V call is TRBV27, the J call TRBJ1-5; D is undetermined. The CDR3 loop spans 13 amino acids. V shed 5 bases and J shed 7 bases, with 12 bases lying between them. The germline gives CDR1 MNHEY, CDR2 SMNVEV (reference sequence). CDR3 protein: CASSEKRWQPQHF. In DNA, the CDR3 is TGTGCCAGCAGTGAGAAGAGATGGCAGCCCCAGCATTTT.

The chain employs TRBV7-3 and TRBJ1-2; a weak D match, TRBD1 (6 bases). The CDR3 contains 13 residues. Per germline, CDR1 SGHTA and CDR2 FQGTGA. V lost 1 base and J lost 6, with 9 bases in between. The CDR3 DNA reads as TGTGCCAGCAGCTTAATCCCAGGGGATGGCTACACCTTC. Protein: CASSLIPGDGYTF.

The chain is built from TRBV5-1 and TRBJ2-3, with a possible D match to TRBD2 (5 bases). Trimming shortened V by 3 bases and J by 4 bases, and 27 bases separated the two germline ends. There are 19 residues in the CDR3. The germline CDR1 and CDR2 sequences are SGHRS and YFSETQ. The CDR3 DNA reads TGCGCCAGCAGCTCAAAAGCTCCTATAGCGAGACGGTGGGCAGATACGCAGTATTTT. The encoded protein is CASSSKAPIARRWADTQYF.

Only a few counts were recorded for this clone. CDR3 region: CASMDSVEKLFF. The CDR3 DNA reads TGTGCCAGTATGGACAGTGTTGAAAAACTGTTTTTT. V and J are TRBV6-1 and TRBJ1-4, with D maybe TRBD1 (6 bases). Germline V lookup: CDR1 MNHNS, CDR2 SASEGT. The CDR3 is made up of 12 amino acids. V lost 9 bases, J lost 7 bases, and 12 bases lay in between.

This clone has just one count. The genes are TRBV6-5 and TRBJ1-2, with D possibly being TRBD1 (5 bases). The CDR3 has 14 residues. CDR1 and CDR2 (germline): MNHEY, SVGAGI. Trimming shortened V by 7 bases and J by 5 bases, and 17 bases separated the two germline ends. The CDR3 here is CASKGTPGPYGYTF. As DNA, the CDR3 is TGTGCCAGCAAGGGGACTCCCGGACCTTATGGCTACACCTTC.

This sequence joins TRBV27 and TRBJ2-7; TRBD1 matches 7 bases. Germline trimming cut 4 bases from V and 5 bases from J; bases unmatched to any gene: 14. The CDR3 is 16 amino acids. CDR1 and CDR2 from the germline V gene are MNHEY and SMNVEV (reference sequence). The DNA of the CDR3 is TGTGCCAGCAGTTCGCTGACAGGGTCGGTAGTCCACGAGCAGTACTTC. Protein: CASSSLTGSVVHEQYF.

The chain recombines TRBV6-1 with TRBJ2-5, with a weak D call TRBD2 (5 bases). The assigned J gene may be wrong: the sequence end matches TRBJ2-7 better. The CDR3 loop spans 17 amino acids. CDR1 is MNHNS and CDR2 is SASEGT in the germline V gene. Here the CDR3 reads CASSERRRKSDSYEQYF. The DNA of the CDR3 is TGTGCCAGCAGTGAAAGGCGGAGGAAATCCGACTCCTACGAGCAGTACTTC.

This clone was seen just once. Other nucleotide sequences in the sample specify the same CDR3. The V call is TRBV19, the J call TRBJ1-6; 9 bases are a match to TRBD1. Germline trimming cut 8 bases from V and 10 bases from J; bases unmatched to any gene: 3. The CDR3 is made up of 12 amino acids. The germline gives CDR1 LNHDA, CDR2 SQIVND (reference sequence). The CDR3 nucleotides are TGTGCCAGTCGGACAGGGGACTCACCCCTCCACTTT. Its translation: CASRTGDSPLHF.

The gene calls are TRBV4-1 and TRBJ1-5, with a weak D call TRBD1 (6 bases). The CDR3 covers 17 residues. CDR1 MGHRA and CDR2 YSYEKL come from the germline V gene. The V end was cut by 2 bases, the J end by 1 base, with 15 bases between. The CDR3: CASSQLQGRGSNQPQHF. The CDR3 DNA sequence: TGCGCCAGCAGCCAACTCCAGGGCAGGGGAAGCAATCAGCCCCAGCATTTT.

V usage is TRBV9 and J usage is TRBJ2-3, with 14 bases aligning to TRBD2. CDR3 length equals 18 residues. V gave up 4 bases and J gave up 0 bases; unmatched junction bases: 7. Germline V gene data show CDR1 as SGDLS and CDR2 as YYNGEE. DNA for the CDR3: TGTGCCAGCAGCCCCCAAAGGACTAGCGGGGGGAGCACAGATACGCAGTATTTT. Translating gives CASSPQRTSGGSTDTQYF.

A single count supports this clone. The chain is built from TRBV6-1 and TRBJ1-2; D possibly corresponds to TRBD1 (6 bases). Germline values: CDR1 MNHNS, CDR2 SASEGT. The CDR3 is made up of 16 amino acids. V was cut by 1 base and J by 6 bases, with 18 bases left in between. CDR3 in DNA: TGTGCCAGCAGTGAAGAAGTATGGACAGCCTTAAATGGCTACACCTTC. Translation: CASSEEVWTALNGYTF.

The genes are TRBV30 and TRBJ2-5; 7 bases agree with TRBD2. Germline CDR1 reads GTSNPN; CDR2 reads SVGIG (reference sequence). V gave up 3 bases and J gave up 1 base; unmatched junction bases: 11. The CDR3 has 16 residues. Written as DNA, the CDR3 is TGTGCCTGGAGCGCCCCATGGGGGGAGGGCCAAGAGACCCAGTACTTC. Translated, it gives CAWSAPWGEGQETQYF.

This clone showed up just a few times. V gene TRBV29-1 combines with J gene TRBJ1-4; D ambiguous. Trimming took 4 bases from V and 8 from J, leaving 11 bases between them. The CDR3 runs to 12 residues. Germline CDR1 SQVTM, CDR2 ANQGSEA. This CDR3 is CSVASGEEKLFF. The CDR3 nucleotides are TGCAGCGTTGCCTCCGGGGAGGAAAAACTGTTTTTT.